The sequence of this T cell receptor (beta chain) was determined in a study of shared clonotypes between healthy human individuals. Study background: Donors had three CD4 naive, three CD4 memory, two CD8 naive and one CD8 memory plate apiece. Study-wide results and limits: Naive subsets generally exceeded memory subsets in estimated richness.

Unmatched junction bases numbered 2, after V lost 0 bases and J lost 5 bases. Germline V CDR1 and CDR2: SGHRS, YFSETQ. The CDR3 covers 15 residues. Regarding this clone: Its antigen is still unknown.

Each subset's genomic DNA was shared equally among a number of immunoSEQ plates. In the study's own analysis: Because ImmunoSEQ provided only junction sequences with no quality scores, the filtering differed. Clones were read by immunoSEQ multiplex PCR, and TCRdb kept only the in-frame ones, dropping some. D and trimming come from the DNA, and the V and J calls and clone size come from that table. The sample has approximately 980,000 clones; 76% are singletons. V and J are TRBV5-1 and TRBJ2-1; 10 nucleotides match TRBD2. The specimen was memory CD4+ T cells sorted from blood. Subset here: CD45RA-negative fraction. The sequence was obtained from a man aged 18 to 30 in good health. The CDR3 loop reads CASSLGGTSDNEQFF. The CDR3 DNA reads TGCGCCAGCAGCTTGGGTGGGACTAGCGACAATGAGCAGTTCTTC. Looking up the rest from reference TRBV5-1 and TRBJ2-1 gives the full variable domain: KAGVTQTPRYLIKTRGQQVTLSCSPISGHRSVSWYQQTPGQGLQFLFEYFSETQRNKGNFPGRFSGRQFSNSRSEMNVSTLELGDSALYLCASSLGGTSDNEQFFGPGTRLTVL.